The next 28 T cell receptor beta chains were all read from a single sample in a study of Tregs in tolerant kidney transplant recipients. This table comes from immunoSEQ multiplex PCR, and its TCRdb copy is limited to in-frame clones, with some not included. The sample includes 240,000 or so clones, about four fifths of them seen just once. The sequenced material came from CD4+ T cells from blood. These receptor sequences come from a human donor in good health.

The chain combines TRBV5-1 with TRBJ1-2, with TRBD1 identical over 8 bases. Trimming at V came to 0 bases and at J to 0 bases, leaving 4 bases not matched to a gene. From germline, CDR1 is SGHRS and CDR2 YFSETQ. CDR3 length: 16 amino acids. In DNA form, the CDR3 reads TGCGCCAGCAGCTTGGGAGCACAGGGGGCTAACTATGGCTACACCTTC. Residues: CASSLGAQGANYGYTF.

V usage is TRBV5-4 and J usage is TRBJ2-3; D possibly corresponds to TRBD2 (5 bases). The CDR3 is made up of 15 amino acids. The V end lost 3 bases, the J end lost 5 bases, and 16 bases lay between the germline ends. Per germline, CDR1 SGHNT and CDR2 YYREEE (reference sequence). CDR3 residues: CASSYSISARDTQYF. CDR3 bases: TGTGCCAGCAGCTACTCCATTAGCGCCAGAGATACGCAGTATTTT.

This clone showed up just once. The chain uses TRBV19 and TRBJ2-3; no definite D call. The CDR3 is 14 residues long. V was pared by 5 bases and J by 0 bases, with 9 bases between. Germline V CDR1 and CDR2: LNHDA, SQIVND (reference sequence). The CDR3 DNA follows: TGTGCCAGTAGTCCCCAGGCTAGCACAGATACGCAGTATTTT. This gives the protein CASSPQASTDTQYF. The whole variable domain, remainder taken from reference TRBV19 and TRBJ2-3, is DGGITQSPKYLFRKEGQNVTLSCEQNLNHDAMYWYRQDPGQGLRLIYYSQIVNDFQKGDIAEGYSVSREKKESFPLTVTSAQKNPTAFYLCASSPQASTDTQYFGPGTRLTVL.

This clone was seen only once. The chain carries TRBV19 and TRBJ1-2, with a weak D call TRBD1 (6 bases). Per germline, CDR1 LNHDA and CDR2 SQIVND (reference sequence). V was pared by 3 bases and J by 0 bases, with 11 bases between. This CDR3 region has 15 residues. CDR3 sequence (DNA): TGTGCCAGTAGTATCAGGGGTCAAGCTAACTATGGCTACACCTTC. Protein: CASSIRGQANYGYTF.

The chain links TRBV19 to TRBJ1-5, with unresolved D. CDR1 and CDR2 from the germline V gene are LNHDA and SQIVND (reference sequence). Trimming took off 0 bases at V and 3 bases at J, with 9 bases between the two ends. The CDR3 covers 15 residues. DNA of the CDR3: TGTGCCAGTAGTATAGATGGCAGGACCAATCAGCCCCAGCATTTT. As protein: CASSIDGRTNQPQHF.

The CDR3 loop is CASSSLSDSTDTQYF. CDR3 DNA sequence: TGTGCCAGTAGCTCACTCAGCGATAGCACAGATACGCAGTATTTT. The rearrangement uses TRBV19 and TRBJ2-3; D is undetermined. This CDR3 comprises 15 residues. Germline loops: CDR1 LNHDA, CDR2 SQIVND (reference sequence). V lost 6 bases, J lost 0 bases, and 13 bases lay in between.

A note on this clone: In the same sample, other DNA sequences code for this CDR3. J is TRBJ2-7 and V is TRBV15, with D possibly being TRBD1 or TRBD2 (5 bases each). The CDR3 has 15 amino acids. Per germline, CDR1 LNHNV and CDR2 YYDKDF (reference sequence). V lost 2 bases to trimming and J lost 3 bases, with 14 bases between them. This CDR3 reads CATSRTSGQIYEQYF. In DNA form, the CDR3 reads TGTGCCACCAGCAGAACTTCGGGGCAGATCTACGAGCAGTACTTC.

The chain recombines TRBV11-1 with TRBJ2-5, with TRBD1 identical over 11 bases. The CDR3 is 14 residues long. The trim removed 5 bases at V and 2 bases at J, leaving 1 base unmatched. Per the germline V gene, CDR1 is SGHAT and CDR2 is FQDESV (reference sequence). This CDR3 reads CASSRDRGQETQYF. In nucleotides, the CDR3 is TGTGCCAGCAGCCGGGACAGGGGGCAAGAGACCCAGTACTTC.

The V gene is TRBV5-1, the J gene TRBJ2-5, with D perhaps being TRBD1 or TRBD2 (5 bases each). This CDR3 contains 15 residues. V gave up 3 bases and J gave up 1 base, with 13 bases separating them. The germline gives CDR1 SGHRS, CDR2 YFSETQ. The CDR3 loop reads CASSYRDVAQETQYF. For the CDR3, the DNA is TGCGCCAGCAGCTACCGGGACGTCGCCCAAGAGACCCAGTACTTC.

The J gene is TRBJ2-3, the V gene TRBV7-3; D may correspond to TRBD1 or TRBD2 (5 bases each). The germline CDR1 and CDR2 sequences are SGHTA and FQGTGA. The CDR3 is made up of 16 amino acids. The V end lost 5 bases, the J end lost 1 base, and 16 bases lay between the germline ends. The CDR3 DNA is TGTGCCAGCAGCCGGACCGGAACGGGACGCACAGATACGCAGTATTTT. It specifies CASSRTGTGRTDTQYF.

The genes are TRBV19 and TRBJ1-2; a weak D match, TRBD1 (6 bases). The germline V gene has CDR1 LNHDA and CDR2 SQIVND (reference sequence). With 3 bases removed from V and 8 bases from J, the gap between germline ends came to 13 bases. The CDR3 loop spans 13 amino acids. CDR3 amino acids: CASSIRTVGGYTF. DNA of the CDR3: TGTGCCAGTAGTATCCGGACAGTGGGGGGCTACACCTTC.

The CDR3 region has the DNA TGTGCCAGCAGCTTAGAACCTAATTCACCCCTCCACTTT. Residues: CASSLEPNSPLHF. This chain connects TRBV7-3 to TRBJ1-6; D gene unclear. Germline V gives CDR1 SGHTA, CDR2 FQGTGA. The V and J ends lost 2 bases and 6 bases respectively, with 5 bases between them. The CDR3 has 13 residues.

The chain has TRBV5-4 and TRBJ2-1, with 13 nucleotides matching TRBD2. The CDR3 runs 18 residues. Germline V CDR1 and CDR2: SGHNT, YYREEE (reference sequence). The ends lost 3 bases at V and 4 bases at J; junction bases unmatched: 10. CDR3 in amino acids: CASSSGLAGAAPYNEQFF. CDR3 in DNA: TGTGCCAGCAGCTCTGGACTAGCGGGAGCCGCTCCGTACAATGAGCAGTTCTTC.

The chain has TRBV6-5 and TRBJ2-7, with 8 bases lining up with TRBD1. The V gene's germline CDR1 is MNHEY and CDR2 SVGAGI. Losses at the gene ends were 2 bases for V and 6 bases for J; bases not matched to a gene: 9. This CDR3 comprises 15 residues. The CDR3 sequence is CASSYPDRGRFEQYF. In DNA form, the CDR3 reads TGTGCCAGCAGTTACCCCGACAGGGGACGGTTCGAGCAGTACTTC.

This chain links TRBV25-1 with TRBJ2-7, with 9 bases aligning to TRBD1. Per the germline V gene, CDR1 is MGHDK and CDR2 is SYGVNS. With V trimmed by 0 bases and J by 2 bases, 2 bases remained unmatched. The length of the CDR3 is 15 residues. The chain's CDR3 is CASSEYRDRAYEQYF. The CDR3 DNA sequence: TGTGCCAGCAGTGAATATCGGGACAGGGCCTACGAGCAGTACTTC.

V is TRBV7-6 and J is TRBJ1-5; perhaps TRBD1 as D (6 bases). The V end was cut by 4 bases, the J end by 7 bases, with 17 bases between. Germline lookup yields CDR1 SGHVS and CDR2 FNYEAQ. The CDR3 is made up of 15 amino acids. CDR3 protein: CASSSDQGIGQPQHF. Here the CDR3 DNA reads TGTGCCAGCAGCTCTGATCAGGGGATCGGGCAGCCCCAGCATTTT.

This clone was detected once. The germline gene is not matched at one end of the junction; a read error may be the cause. This sequence joins TRBV7-7 and TRBJ2-3; 7 bases fit TRBD2. The CDR3 covers 15 residues. Germline CDR1 reads SSHAT; CDR2 reads FNYEAQ (reference sequence). CDR3 amino acids: CASSLVGGGADTQYF. CDR3 bases: TGTGCTAGCAGCTTAGTCGGCGGGGGAGCAGATACGCAGTATTTT.

This clone was counted once. The rearrangement joins TRBV7-9 to TRBJ2-1, with TRBD1 matching over 8 bases. The CDR3 runs 15 residues. Trimming at V came to 2 bases and at J to 9 bases, leaving 9 bases not matched to a gene. The germline V gene encodes CDR1 SEHNR and CDR2 FQNEAQ (reference sequence). The CDR3 region has the DNA TGTGCCAGCAGCTTACCCATGGGGACAGGTACTGAGCAGTTCTTC. It encodes CASSLPMGTGTEQFF.

The rearrangement joins TRBV13 to TRBJ2-3; tentatively, D is TRBD1 (6 bases). There are 15 residues in the CDR3. Trimming stripped 5 bases from V and 4 bases from J, with 16 bases between. The germline V gene has CDR1 PRHDT and CDR2 FYEKMQ (reference sequence). CDR3 DNA: TGTGCCAGCAGCGCCTACAGGGTTCGAGCAGATACGCAGTATTTT. As protein: CASSAYRVRADTQYF.

This chain uses TRBV7-7 with TRBJ2-3; 8 positions match TRBD1. Unmatched junction bases numbered 5, after V lost 5 bases and J lost 4 bases. The CDR3 has 14 residues. Per germline, CDR1 SSHAT and CDR2 FNYEAQ (reference sequence). The CDR3 DNA is TGTGCCAGCAGCCCGAGGACAGGGCCAGATACGCAGTATTTT. Translated, it gives CASSPRTGPDTQYF.

The V gene is TRBV29-1, the J gene TRBJ1-4; D may be TRBD1 (6 bases). Germline V gives CDR1 SQVTM, CDR2 ANQGSEA. The CDR3 totals 13 residues. The V gene lost 0 bases and the J gene lost 6 bases, with 8 bases spanning the gap. The CDR3 coding sequence is TGCAGCGTTGAAGAGGGGGCTGATGAAAAACTGTTTTTT. Protein: CSVEEGADEKLFF.

This sequence joins TRBV7-3 and TRBJ2-5; either TRBD1 or TRBD2 may fit D (5 bases each). Germline V gene data show CDR1 as SGHTA and CDR2 as FQGTGA. The CDR3 spans 16 residues. V was pared by 5 bases and J by 1 base, with 17 bases between. The CDR3 sequence: CASSQVPSGSQETQYF. The CDR3 DNA reads TGTGCCAGCAGCCAGGTGCCCTCAGGGAGCCAAGAGACCCAGTACTTC. Together with reference TRBV7-3 and TRBJ2-5, the CDR3 gives the full variable domain: GAGVSQTPSNKVTEKGKYVELRCDPISGHTALYWYRQSLGQGPEFLIYFQGTGAADDSGLPNDRFFAVRPEGSVSTLKIQRTERGDSAVYLCASSQVPSGSQETQYFGPGTRLLVL.

The chain joins TRBV2 to TRBJ2-2; D remains ambiguous. Trimming cost V 7 bases and J 4 bases, with 10 bases left between them. CDR1 and CDR2 from the germline V gene are SNHLY and FYNNEI. The CDR3 has 13 residues. Here the CDR3 DNA reads TGTGCCAGCAATGTTTTTGTCACCGGGGAGCTGTTTTTT. Amino acids: CASNVFVTGELFF.

The chain couples TRBV29-1 to TRBJ2-5; perhaps TRBD2 as D (6 bases). The V gene lost 1 base and the J gene lost 5 bases, with 11 bases spanning the gap. Germline CDR1 and CDR2: SQVTM and ANQGSEA. The CDR3 is made up of 13 amino acids. Here the CDR3 DNA reads TGCAGCGTTGAAGGGGGCGCGGGGGAGACCCAGTACTTC. This gives the protein CSVEGGAGETQYF.

This clone has just a few counts. V gene TRBV10-3 combines with J gene TRBJ1-6; no reliable D call. The V and J ends lost 3 bases and 10 bases respectively, with 10 bases between them. CDR3 size: 13 residues. Looked up from germline, CDR1 is ENHRY and CDR2 is SYGVKD. In DNA, the CDR3 is TGTGCCATCAGTGAAGATCCGGACTCACCCCTCCACTTT. Translated, it gives CAISEDPDSPLHF.

Only a few counts were recorded for this clone. CDR3 coding DNA: TGTGCCAGCAGCTTGATTCTGTTTAGCACAGATACGCAGTATTTT. Protein: CASSLILFSTDTQYF. The gene calls are TRBV5-4 and TRBJ2-3, with D unclear. The length of the CDR3 is 15 residues. Germline assignment: CDR1 SGHNT and CDR2 YYREEE (reference sequence). Trimming cost V 1 base and J 0 bases, with 9 bases left between them.

The chain couples TRBV5-4 to TRBJ1-1; no firm D call. This CDR3 has 14 amino acids. The germline V gene encodes CDR1 SGHNT and CDR2 YYREEE (reference sequence). Trimming removed 3 bases from V and 6 bases from J, with 15 bases in between. CDR3 DNA sequence: TGTGCCAGCAGCTCGCCGACGGACGGCGCTGAAGCTTTCTTT. The encoded protein is CASSSPTDGAEAFF. The variable domain in full, completed from reference TRBV5-4 and TRBJ1-1, reads ETGVTQSPTHLIKTRGQQVTLRCSSQSGHNTVSWYQQALGQGPQFIFQYYREEENGRGNFPPRFSGLQFPNYSSELNVNALELDDSALYLCASSSPTDGAEAFFGQGTRLTVV.

This chain connects TRBV2 to TRBJ1-1; maybe TRBD1 (5 bases). Germline V lookup: CDR1 SNHLY, CDR2 FYNNEI. Trimming removed 4 bases at V and 1 base at J, with 13 bases between. CDR3 size: 15 residues. The CDR3 DNA reads as TGTGCCAGCAGTGGAGAAAGGACAAGGAACACTGAAGCTTTCTTT. As protein: CASSGERTRNTEAFF.